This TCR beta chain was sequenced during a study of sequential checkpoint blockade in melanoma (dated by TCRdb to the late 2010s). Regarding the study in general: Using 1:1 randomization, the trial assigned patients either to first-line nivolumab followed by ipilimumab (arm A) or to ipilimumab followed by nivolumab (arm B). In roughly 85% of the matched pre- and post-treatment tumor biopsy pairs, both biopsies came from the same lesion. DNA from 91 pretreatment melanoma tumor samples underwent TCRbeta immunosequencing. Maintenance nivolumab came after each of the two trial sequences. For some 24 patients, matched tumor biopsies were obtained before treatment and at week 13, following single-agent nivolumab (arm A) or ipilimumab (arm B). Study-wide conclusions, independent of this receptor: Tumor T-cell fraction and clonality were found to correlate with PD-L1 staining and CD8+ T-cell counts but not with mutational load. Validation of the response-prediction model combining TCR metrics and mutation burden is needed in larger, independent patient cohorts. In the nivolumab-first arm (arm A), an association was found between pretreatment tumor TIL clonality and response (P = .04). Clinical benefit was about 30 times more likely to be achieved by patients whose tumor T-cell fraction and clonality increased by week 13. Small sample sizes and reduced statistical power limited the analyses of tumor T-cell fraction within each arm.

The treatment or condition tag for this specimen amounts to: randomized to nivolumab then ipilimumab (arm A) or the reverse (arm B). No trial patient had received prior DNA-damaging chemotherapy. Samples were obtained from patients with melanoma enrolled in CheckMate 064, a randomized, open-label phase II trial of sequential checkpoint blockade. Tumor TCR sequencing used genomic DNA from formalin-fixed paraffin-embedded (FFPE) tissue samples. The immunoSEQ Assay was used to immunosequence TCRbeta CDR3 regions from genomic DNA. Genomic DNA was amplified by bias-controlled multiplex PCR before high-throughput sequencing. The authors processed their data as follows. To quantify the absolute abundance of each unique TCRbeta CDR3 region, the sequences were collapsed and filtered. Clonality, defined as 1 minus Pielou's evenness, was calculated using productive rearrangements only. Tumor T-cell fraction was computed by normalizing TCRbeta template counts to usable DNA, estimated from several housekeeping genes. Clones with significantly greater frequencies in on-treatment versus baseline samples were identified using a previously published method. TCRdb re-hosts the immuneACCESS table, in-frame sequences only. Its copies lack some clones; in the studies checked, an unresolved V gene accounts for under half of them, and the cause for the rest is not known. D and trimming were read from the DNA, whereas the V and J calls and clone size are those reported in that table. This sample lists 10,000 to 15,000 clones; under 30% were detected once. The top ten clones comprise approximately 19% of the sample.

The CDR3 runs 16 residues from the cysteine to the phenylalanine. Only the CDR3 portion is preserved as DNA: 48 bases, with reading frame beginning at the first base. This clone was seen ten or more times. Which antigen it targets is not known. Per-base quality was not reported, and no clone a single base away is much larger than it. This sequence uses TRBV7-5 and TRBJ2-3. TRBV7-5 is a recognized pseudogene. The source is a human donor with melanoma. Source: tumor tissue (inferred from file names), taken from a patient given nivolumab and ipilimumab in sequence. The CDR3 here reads CASRLRGGGLTDTQYF. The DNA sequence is TGTGCCAGCAGACTGAGGGGAGGGGGCCTGACAGATACGCAGTATTTT.